This T cell receptor (beta chain) derives from a study of T cell responses to AZD1222 COVID-19 vaccine. Notes on this clone: The antigen remains undetermined.

Pooling of second doses given at about 4 or about 12 weeks was done. The V segment lost 4 bases and the J segment 2 bases; nucleotides outside the gene matches: 14. Germline CDR1 is MDHEN and CDR2 is SYDVKM. This CDR3 is 17 amino acids long. General study points: Researchers took repertoire samples only after the peak T cell response had come. The span of vaccine-associated CD4 TCRs extended across spike, with dominance at 160-218 and 743-854. Targets within unmutated variant regions were reportedly found for nearly half of spike-specific TCRs.

Measured with immunoSEQ multiplex PCR; TCRdb has only the in-frame clones, and not every one. Here the sample spans nearly 95,000 clones, 80% to 90% being singletons. J is TRBJ2-7 and V is TRBV28, with 7 positions matching TRBD1. This TCR was sampled from an adult who received the AZD1222 COVID-19 vaccine. Here the sequenced sample was peripheral blood, taken 28 days after the second AZD1222 dose. CDR3 nucleotides: TGTGCCAGCAGTTCCCCCCCGTGGGCAGGGGGTCCCTACGAGCAGTACTTC. Protein product: CASSSPPWAGGPYEQYF.